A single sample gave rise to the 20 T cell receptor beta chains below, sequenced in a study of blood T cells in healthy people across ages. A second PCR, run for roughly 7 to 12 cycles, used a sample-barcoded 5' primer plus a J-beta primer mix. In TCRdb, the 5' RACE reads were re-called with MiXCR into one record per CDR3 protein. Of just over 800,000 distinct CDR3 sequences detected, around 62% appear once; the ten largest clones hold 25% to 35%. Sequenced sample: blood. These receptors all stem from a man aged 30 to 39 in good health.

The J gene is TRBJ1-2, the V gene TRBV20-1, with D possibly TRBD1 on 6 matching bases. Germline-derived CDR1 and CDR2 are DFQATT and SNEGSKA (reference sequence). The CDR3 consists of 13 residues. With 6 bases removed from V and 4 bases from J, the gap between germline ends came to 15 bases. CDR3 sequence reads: CSAGDTSPYGYTF. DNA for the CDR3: TGCAGTGCGGGGGACACTTCACCCTATGGCTACACCTTC.

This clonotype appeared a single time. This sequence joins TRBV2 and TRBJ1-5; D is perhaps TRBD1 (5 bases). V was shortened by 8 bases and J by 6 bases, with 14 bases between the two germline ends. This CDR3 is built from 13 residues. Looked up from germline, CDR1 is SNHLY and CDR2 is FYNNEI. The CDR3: CASAVQQAQPQHF. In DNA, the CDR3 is TGTGCCAGCGCGGTCCAACAGGCTCAGCCCCAGCATTTT.

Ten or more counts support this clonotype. CDR3 sequence reads: CASSSVAGAGSYEQYF. The CDR3, as DNA: TGTGCCAGCAGCTCAGTAGCGGGGGCCGGGTCCTACGAGCAGTACTTC. The chain uses TRBV7-8 and TRBJ2-7, with 9 bases lining up with TRBD2. CDR1 is SGHVS, CDR2 FQNEAQ, per germline. J gave up 1 base and V 4 bases, and 8 bases lay outside the gene matches. The CDR3 runs to 16 residues.

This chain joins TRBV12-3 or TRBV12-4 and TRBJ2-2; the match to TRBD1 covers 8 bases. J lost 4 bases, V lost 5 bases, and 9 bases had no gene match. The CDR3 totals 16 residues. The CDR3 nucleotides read TGTGCCAGCAGTCCCGGTGGCAGGGGGCCCACCGGGGAGCTGTTTTTT. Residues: CASSPGGRGPTGELFF.

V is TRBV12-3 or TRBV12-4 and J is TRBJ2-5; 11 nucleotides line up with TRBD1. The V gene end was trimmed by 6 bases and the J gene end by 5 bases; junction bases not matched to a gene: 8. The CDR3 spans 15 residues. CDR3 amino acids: CASRPDRGRGETQYF. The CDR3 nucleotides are TGTGCCAGCAGACCGGACAGGGGGCGAGGGGAGACCCAGTACTTC.

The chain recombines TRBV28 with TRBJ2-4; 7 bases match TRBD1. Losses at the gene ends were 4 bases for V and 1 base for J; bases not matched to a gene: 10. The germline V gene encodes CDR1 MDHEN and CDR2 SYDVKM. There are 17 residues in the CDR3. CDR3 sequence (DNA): TGTGCCAGCAGTTGGGTTGCGCTACAGGGGGCCAAAAACATTCAGTACTTC. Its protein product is CASSWVALQGAKNIQYF.

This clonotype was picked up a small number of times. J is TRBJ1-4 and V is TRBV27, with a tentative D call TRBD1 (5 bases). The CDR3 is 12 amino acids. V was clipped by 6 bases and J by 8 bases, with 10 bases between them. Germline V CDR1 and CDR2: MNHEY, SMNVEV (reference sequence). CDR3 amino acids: CASSGGTEKLFF. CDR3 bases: TGTGCCAGCAGCGGGGGGACCGAAAAACTGTTTTTT.

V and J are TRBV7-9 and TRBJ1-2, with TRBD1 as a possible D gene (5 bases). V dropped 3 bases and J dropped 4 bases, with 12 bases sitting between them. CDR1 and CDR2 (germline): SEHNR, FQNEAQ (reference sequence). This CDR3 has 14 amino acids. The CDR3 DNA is TGTGCCAGCAGCTTGCTGTCCGACAGCTATGGCTACACCTTC. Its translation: CASSLLSDSYGYTF.

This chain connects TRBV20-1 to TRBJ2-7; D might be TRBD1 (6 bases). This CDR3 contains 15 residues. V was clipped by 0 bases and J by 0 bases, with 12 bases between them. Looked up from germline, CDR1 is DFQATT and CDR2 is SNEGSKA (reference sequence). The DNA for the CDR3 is TGCAGTGCTAGAGATACTGGGGGCAGCTCCTACGAGCAGTACTTC. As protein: CSARDTGGSSYEQYF.

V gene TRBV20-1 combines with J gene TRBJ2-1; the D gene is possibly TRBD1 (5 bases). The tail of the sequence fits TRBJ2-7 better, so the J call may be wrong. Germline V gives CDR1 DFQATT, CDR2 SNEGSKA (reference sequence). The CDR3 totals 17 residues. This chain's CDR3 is CSARDLSTDTSYNEQYF. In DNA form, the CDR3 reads TGCAGTGCTAGGGATCTGAGTACGGACACCTCCTACAATGAGCAGTACTTC.

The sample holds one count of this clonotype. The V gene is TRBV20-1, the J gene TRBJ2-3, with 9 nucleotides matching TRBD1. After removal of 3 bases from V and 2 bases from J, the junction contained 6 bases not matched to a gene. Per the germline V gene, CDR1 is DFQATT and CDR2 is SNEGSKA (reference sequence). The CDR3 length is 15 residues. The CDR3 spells CSASPGQGFTDTQYF. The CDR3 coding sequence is TGCAGTGCTAGTCCGGGACAGGGTTTCACAGATACGCAGTATTTT.

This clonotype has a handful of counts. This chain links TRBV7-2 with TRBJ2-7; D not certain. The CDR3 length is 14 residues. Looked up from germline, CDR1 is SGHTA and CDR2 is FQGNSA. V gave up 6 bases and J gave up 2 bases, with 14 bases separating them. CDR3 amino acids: CASRYTGQTYEQYF. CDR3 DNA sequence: TGTGCCAGCAGATACACCGGGCAGACCTACGAGCAGTACTTC.

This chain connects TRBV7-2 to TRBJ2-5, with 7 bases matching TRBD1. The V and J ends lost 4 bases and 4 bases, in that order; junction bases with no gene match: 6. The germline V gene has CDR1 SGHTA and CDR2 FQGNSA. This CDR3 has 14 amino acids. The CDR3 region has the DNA TGTGCCAGCAGCTCGACAGGGTGGGTAGAGACCCAGTACTTC. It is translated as CASSSTGWVETQYF.

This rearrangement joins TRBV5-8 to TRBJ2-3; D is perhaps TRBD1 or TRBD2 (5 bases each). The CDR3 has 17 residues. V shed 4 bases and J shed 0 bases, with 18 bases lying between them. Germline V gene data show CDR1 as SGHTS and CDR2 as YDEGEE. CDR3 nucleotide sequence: TGTGCCAGCAGCCTGGGGGTTAGCGCTACTAGCACAGATACGCAGTATTTT. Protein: CASSLGVSATSTDTQYF.

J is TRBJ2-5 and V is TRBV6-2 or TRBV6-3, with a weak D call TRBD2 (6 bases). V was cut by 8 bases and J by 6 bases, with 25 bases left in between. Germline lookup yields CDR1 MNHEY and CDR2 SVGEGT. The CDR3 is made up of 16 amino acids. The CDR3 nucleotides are TGTGCCAGCTCCCTTTTATCTGCGGGGTTAGGGAAGACCCAGTACTTC. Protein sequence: CASSLLSAGLGKTQYF.

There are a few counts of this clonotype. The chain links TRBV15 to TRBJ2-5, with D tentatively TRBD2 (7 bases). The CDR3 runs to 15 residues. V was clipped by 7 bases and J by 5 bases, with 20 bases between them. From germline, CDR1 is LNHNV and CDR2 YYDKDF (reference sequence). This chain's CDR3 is CATNLIQGGVETQYF. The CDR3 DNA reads TGTGCCACCAACCTAATACAGGGAGGGGTGGAGACCCAGTACTTC.

CDR3 sequence reads: CAHDRDYGYTF. In nucleotides, the CDR3 is TGTGCTCATGACAGGGACTATGGCTACACCTTC. The chain has TRBV30 and TRBJ1-2; 7 bases match TRBD1. The CDR3 runs 11 residues. The germline CDR1 and CDR2 sequences are GTSNPN and SVGIG (reference sequence).

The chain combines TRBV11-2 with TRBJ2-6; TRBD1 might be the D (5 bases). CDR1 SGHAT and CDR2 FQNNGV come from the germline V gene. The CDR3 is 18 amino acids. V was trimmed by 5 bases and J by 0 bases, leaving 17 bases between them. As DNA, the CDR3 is TGTGCCAGCAGCACATCTCCTGGACATCTCTCTGGGGCCAACGTCCTGACTTTC. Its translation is CASSTSPGHLSGANVLTF. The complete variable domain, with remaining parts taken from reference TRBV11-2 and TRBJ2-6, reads EAGVAQSPRYKIIEKRQSVAFWCNPISGHATLYWYQQILGQGPKLLIQFQNNGVVDDSQLPKDRFSAERLKGVDSTLKIQPAKLEDSAVYLCASSTSPGHLSGANVLTFGAGSRLTVL.

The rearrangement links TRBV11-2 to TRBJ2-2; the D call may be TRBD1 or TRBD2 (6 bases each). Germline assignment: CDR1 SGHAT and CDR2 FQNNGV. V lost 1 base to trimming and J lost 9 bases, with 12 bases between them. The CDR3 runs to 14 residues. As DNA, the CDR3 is TGTGCCAGCAGCTTAGTGCGAGGGGGGAGGGAGCTGTTTTTT. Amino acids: CASSLVRGGRELFF.

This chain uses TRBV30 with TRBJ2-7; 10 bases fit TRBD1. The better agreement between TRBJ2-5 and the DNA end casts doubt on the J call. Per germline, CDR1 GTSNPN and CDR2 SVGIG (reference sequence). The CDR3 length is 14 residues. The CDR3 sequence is CAWSPTGGTETQYF. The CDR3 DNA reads TGTGCCTGGAGCCCGACAGGGGGCACTGAGACCCAGTACTTC.